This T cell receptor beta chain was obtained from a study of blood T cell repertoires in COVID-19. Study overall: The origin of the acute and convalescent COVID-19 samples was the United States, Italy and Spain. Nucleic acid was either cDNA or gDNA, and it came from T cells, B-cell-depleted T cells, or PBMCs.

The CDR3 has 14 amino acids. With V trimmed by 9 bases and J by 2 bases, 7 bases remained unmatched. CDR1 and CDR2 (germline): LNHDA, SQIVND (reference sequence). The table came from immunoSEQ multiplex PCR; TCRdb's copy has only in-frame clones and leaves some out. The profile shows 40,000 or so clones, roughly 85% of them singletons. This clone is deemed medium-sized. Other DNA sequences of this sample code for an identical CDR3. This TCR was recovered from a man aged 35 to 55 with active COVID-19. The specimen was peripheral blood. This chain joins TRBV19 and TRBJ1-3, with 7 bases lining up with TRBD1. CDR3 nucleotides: TGTGCCAGCACCCCTAGGGGGCCTGGAAACACCATATATTTT. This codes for CASTPRGPGNTIYF. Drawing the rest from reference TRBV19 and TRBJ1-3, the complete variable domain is DGGITQSPKYLFRKEGQNVTLSCEQNLNHDAMYWYRQDPGQGLRLIYYSQIVNDFQKGDIAEGYSVSREKKESFPLTVTSAQKNPTAFYLCASTPRGPGNTIYFGEGSWLTVV.